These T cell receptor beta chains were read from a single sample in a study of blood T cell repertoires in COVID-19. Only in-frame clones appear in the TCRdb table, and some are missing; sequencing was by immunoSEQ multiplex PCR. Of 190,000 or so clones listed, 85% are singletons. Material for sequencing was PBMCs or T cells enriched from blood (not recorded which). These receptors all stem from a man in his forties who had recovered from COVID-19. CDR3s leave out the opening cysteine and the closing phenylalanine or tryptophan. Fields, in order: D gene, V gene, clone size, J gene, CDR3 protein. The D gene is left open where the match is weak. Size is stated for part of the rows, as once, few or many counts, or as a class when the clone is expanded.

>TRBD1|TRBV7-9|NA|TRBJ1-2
ASSPDRVGYGYT
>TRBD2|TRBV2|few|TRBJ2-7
ASRAGGYEQY
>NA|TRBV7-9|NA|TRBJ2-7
ASSLDAKNEQY
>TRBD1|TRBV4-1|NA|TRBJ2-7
ASSQPTGTGYEQY
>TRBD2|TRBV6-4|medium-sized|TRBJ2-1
ASSDSTSGSNEQF
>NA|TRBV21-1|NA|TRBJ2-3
ASSKDCRDREGTDTQY
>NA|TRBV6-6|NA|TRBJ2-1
ASSRQTNEQF
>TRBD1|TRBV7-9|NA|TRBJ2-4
ASSTQQGGGNIQY
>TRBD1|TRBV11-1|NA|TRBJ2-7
ASSPWTGTAYEQY
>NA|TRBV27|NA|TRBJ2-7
ASSLSIALEQY
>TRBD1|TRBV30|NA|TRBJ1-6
AWSVWDRDNSPLH
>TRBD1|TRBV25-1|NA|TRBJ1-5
ASSQTGGGQPQH
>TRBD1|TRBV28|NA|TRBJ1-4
ASSSIRTGGATNEKLF
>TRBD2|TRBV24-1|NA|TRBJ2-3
ATSDPSGSGADTQY
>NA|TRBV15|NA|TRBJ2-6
ATSREAPGLGSGANVLT
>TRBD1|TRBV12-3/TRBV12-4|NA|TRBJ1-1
ASSDRGDTEAF
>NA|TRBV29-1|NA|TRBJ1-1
SGGGHNTEAF
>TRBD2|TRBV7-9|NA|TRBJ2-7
ASSSAPGLAGVSYEQY
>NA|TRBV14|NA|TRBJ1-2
ASSQGTGGYT
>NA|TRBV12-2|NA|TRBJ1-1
ASRSAPPGLMNTEAF
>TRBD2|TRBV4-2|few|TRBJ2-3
ASSQDGPAGGPQPFFDTQY
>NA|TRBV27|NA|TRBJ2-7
ASLRDLSYEQY
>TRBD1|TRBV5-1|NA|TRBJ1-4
ASSLAGGRNEKLF
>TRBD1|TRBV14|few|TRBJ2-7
ASSPLLDRTGSRYEQY
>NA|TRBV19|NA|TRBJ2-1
ASSFDYVTEQF
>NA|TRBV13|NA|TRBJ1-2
ASSSDTDYGYT
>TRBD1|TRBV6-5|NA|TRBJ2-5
ASRAGQGGLETQY
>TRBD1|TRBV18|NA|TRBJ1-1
ASSTSGTGTGTEAF
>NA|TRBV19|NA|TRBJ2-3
ASSIRTWGRTDTQY
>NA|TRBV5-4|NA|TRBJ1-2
ASSSPGGYGYT
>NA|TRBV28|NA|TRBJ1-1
ASMTAGAEGTEAF
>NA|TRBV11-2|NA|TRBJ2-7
ASRPIGRLTSGYEQY
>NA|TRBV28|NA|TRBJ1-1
ASIGGPEAF
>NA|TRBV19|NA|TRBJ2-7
ASSIRSGTTYEQY
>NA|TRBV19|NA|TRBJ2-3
ASSIEASTVTQY
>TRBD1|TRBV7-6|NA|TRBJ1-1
ASSPDINRGRLTF
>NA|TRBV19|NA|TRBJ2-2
ASRRQGSGLF
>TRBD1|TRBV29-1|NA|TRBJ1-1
SVGWTGLNTEAF
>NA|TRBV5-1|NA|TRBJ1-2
ASSLAGRDYGYT
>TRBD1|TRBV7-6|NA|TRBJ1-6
ASSSTGGTNSPLH
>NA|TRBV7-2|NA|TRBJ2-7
ASSLPASLYEQY
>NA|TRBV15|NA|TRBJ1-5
ATSRDRIDGDNQPQH
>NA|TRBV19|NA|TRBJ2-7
ASSIGGSVYEQY
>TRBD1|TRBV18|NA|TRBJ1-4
ASSPRDRAQKLF
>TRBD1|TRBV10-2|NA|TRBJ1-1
ASTEVQGASF
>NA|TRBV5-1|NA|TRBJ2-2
ASSFSGGTGELF
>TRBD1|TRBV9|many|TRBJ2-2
ASSVDTGEGTGELF
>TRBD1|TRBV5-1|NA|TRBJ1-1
ASSMTGGATEAF
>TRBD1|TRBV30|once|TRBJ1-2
ASTQGARDYGYT
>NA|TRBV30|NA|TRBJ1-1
AWSRTVNTEAF
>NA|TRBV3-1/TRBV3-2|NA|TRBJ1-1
ASTPTGRNIEAF
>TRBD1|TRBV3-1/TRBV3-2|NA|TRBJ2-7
ASSRPGTGNYEQY
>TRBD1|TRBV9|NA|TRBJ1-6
ASSVPGQGDSPLH
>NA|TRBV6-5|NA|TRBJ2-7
ASSYRQVGYEQY
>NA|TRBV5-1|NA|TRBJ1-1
ASSPGGRTLNTEAF